Presented here are 22 T cell receptor beta chains from one specimen sequenced in a study of control samples from healthy donors and cancer patients. TCRdb's table, derived via immunoSEQ multiplex PCR, lists solely in-frame clones and lacks some. The data hold 20,000 or so clones, with more than 80% observed a single time. Sequencing was done on a sample of PBMCs. These receptors originate from a man between 60 and 70 years old with head and neck cancer.

There are a few counts of this clone. The chain links TRBV2 to TRBJ2-1, with a possible D match to TRBD1 (5 bases). The CDR3 has 13 residues. Trimming took 8 bases from V and 3 from J, leaving 11 bases between them. Germline V gene data show CDR1 as SNHLY and CDR2 as FYNNEI. The CDR3 nucleotides are TGTGCCAGCGGGGCGACGATCTACAATGAGCAGTTCTTC. Its protein is CASGATIYNEQFF.

The rearrangement joins TRBV5-1 to TRBJ1-1; D possibly corresponds to TRBD1 (6 bases). The V end was cut by 4 bases, the J end by 2 bases, with 15 bases between. The CDR3 length is 15 residues. Looked up from germline, CDR1 is SGHRS and CDR2 is YFSETQ. The CDR3 spells CASSTTGKGNTEAFF. The CDR3 nucleotides are TGCGCCAGCAGCACAACAGGGAAGGGAAACACTGAAGCTTTCTTT.

The chain links TRBV2 to TRBJ1-1; D gene ambiguous. The CDR3 is 14 residues long. CDR1 is SNHLY, CDR2 FYNNEI, per germline. V lost 6 bases and J 1 base, leaving 12 bases between the germline ends. The DNA of the CDR3 is TGTGCCAGCAGGGAGTGGGAAGAGAACACTGAAGCTTTCTTT. It is translated as CASREWEENTEAFF.

The J gene is TRBJ1-6, the V gene TRBV6-5; D is undetermined. Germline values: CDR1 MNHEY, CDR2 SVGAGI. V dropped 2 bases and J dropped 8 bases, with 7 bases sitting between them. This CDR3 comprises 13 residues. The CDR3 DNA reads TGTGCCAGCAGTTACAGGATAGATTCACCCCTCCACTTT. Amino acids: CASSYRIDSPLHF.

The J gene is TRBJ2-3, the V gene TRBV12-5, with TRBD2 identical over 9 bases. CDR3 length: 16 residues. In germline, CDR1 is LGHNT, CDR2 FRNRAP. V was pared by 1 base and J by 6 bases, with 8 bases of the junction left unmatched. DNA of the CDR3: TGTGCTAGTGGTTTGGGGGTAGCGGGAGATTGGGATACGCAGTATTTT. Translating it yields CASGLGVAGDWDTQYF.

The CDR3 sequence is CASRSQATSNQPQHF. The CDR3 region has the DNA TGTGCCAGCAGATCACAGGCGACTAGCAATCAGCCCCAGCATTTT. This chain connects TRBV27 to TRBJ1-5; a weak D match, TRBD1 (5 bases). V lost 6 bases to trimming and J lost 0 bases, with 12 bases between them. The germline V gene has CDR1 MNHEY and CDR2 SMNVEV (reference sequence). This CDR3 spans 15 amino acids.

This clone was detected once. The rearrangement links TRBV7-3 to TRBJ2-2; unclear D gene. The CDR3 extends over 14 amino acids. V was cut by 4 bases and J by 3 bases, with 9 bases left in between. Germline-derived CDR1 and CDR2 are SGHTA and FQGTGA. The CDR3 loop is CASSSKGHTGELFF. The DNA for the CDR3 is TGTGCCAGCAGCTCGAAGGGCCACACCGGGGAGCTGTTTTTT.

The chain has TRBV9 and TRBJ2-5; 7 nucleotides agree with TRBD1. V was pared by 1 base and J by 3 bases, with 6 bases of the junction left unmatched. CDR3 size: 15 residues. Germline lookup yields CDR1 SGDLS and CDR2 YYNGEE. The CDR3 loop is CASSVSGTGEETQYF. The CDR3 DNA sequence: TGTGCCAGCAGCGTAAGTGGAACAGGGGAAGAGACCCAGTACTTC.

V gene TRBV19 combines with J gene TRBJ1-2; possible D gene TRBD1, 5 bases. The CDR3 totals 13 residues. Per the germline V gene, CDR1 is LNHDA and CDR2 is SQIVND (reference sequence). Deletions cut 6 bases from V and 4 bases from J, with 12 bases between. The CDR3 sequence: CASRDGAAYGYTF. The CDR3, as DNA: TGTGCCAGTAGGGACGGGGCCGCCTATGGCTACACCTTC.

This chain links TRBV2 with TRBJ2-1, with TRBD2 matching 10 bases. The CDR3 sequence is 14 residues long. Germline assignment: CDR1 SNHLY and CDR2 FYNNEI. Trimming removed 7 bases from V and 4 bases from J; junction bases left unmatched: 4. The CDR3 bases are TGTGCCAGCAAGCTAGCGGGGGATTACAATGAGCAGTTCTTC. Protein sequence: CASKLAGDYNEQFF.

This clone appeared a single time. The rearrangement joins TRBV27 to TRBJ2-2; D call uncertain. Germline CDR1 reads MNHEY; CDR2 reads SMNVEV (reference sequence). V was trimmed by 0 bases and J by 4 bases, leaving 15 bases between them. The CDR3 totals 17 residues. The CDR3 spells CASSLSILRVGTGELFF. DNA of the CDR3: TGTGCCAGCAGTTTATCCATCCTCCGGGTCGGCACCGGGGAGCTGTTTTTT.

The J gene is TRBJ2-7, the V gene TRBV12-3 or TRBV12-4; D remains unclear. The CDR3 consists of 11 residues. The ends were cut back, 1 base at V and 5 bases at J, with 3 bases in the middle. CDR3 amino acids: CASSLGNEQYF. The CDR3 DNA reads TGTGCCAGCAGTTTAGGGAACGAGCAGTACTTC.

This chain joins TRBV6-6 and TRBJ1-2, with no clear D. The ends were cut back, 4 bases at V and 1 base at J, with 16 bases in the middle. CDR3 size: 16 residues. Looked up from germline, CDR1 is MNHNY and CDR2 is SVGAGI (reference sequence). CDR3 region: CASSLFTGSYNYGYTF. The CDR3, as DNA: TGTGCCAGCAGTTTATTTACCGGGTCCTATAACTATGGCTACACCTTC.

The V gene is TRBV7-9, the J gene TRBJ1-5; D is unclear. Germline CDR1 and CDR2: SEHNR and FQNEAQ (reference sequence). This CDR3 is built from 15 residues. V was clipped by 5 bases and J by 6 bases, with 17 bases between them. CDR3 DNA: TGTGCCAGCAGCCTCGGGCCGGGAGGCACTCAGCCCCAGCATTTT. Translating gives CASSLGPGGTQPQHF.

The V call is TRBV5-1, the J call TRBJ1-2, with D unresolved. V lost 7 bases to trimming and J lost 4 bases, with 11 bases between them. The germline V gene encodes CDR1 SGHRS and CDR2 YFSETQ. The CDR3 extends over 12 amino acids. This chain's CDR3 is CASASDGYGYTF. CDR3 bases: TGCGCCAGCGCCTCGGACGGCTATGGCTACACCTTC.

This chain links TRBV28 with TRBJ1-3; D not resolved. The length of the CDR3 is 12 residues. The germline CDR1 and CDR2 sequences are MDHEN and SYDVKM. Trimming cost V 7 bases and J 2 bases, with 6 bases left between them. The CDR3 DNA reads as TGTGCCAGCATCGGAGCTGGAAACACCATATATTTT. Encoded protein: CASIGAGNTIYF.

The CDR3: CAWSTGLAGSSGANVLTF. In DNA form, the CDR3 reads TGTGCCTGGAGTACCGGACTAGCGGGATCCTCTGGGGCCAACGTCCTGACTTTC. This sequence joins TRBV30 and TRBJ2-6; 12 nucleotides align to TRBD2. From germline, CDR1 is GTSNPN and CDR2 SVGIG (reference sequence). This CDR3 spans 18 amino acids. The J segment lost 0 bases and the V segment lost 2 bases, leaving 5 bases of the junction unmatched.

The CDR3 DNA is TGTGCCAGCAGCGGACGACAAGGGGCCCTCTCGGATGAAAAACTGTTTTTT. This sequence encodes CASSGRQGALSDEKLFF. The chain recombines TRBV9 with TRBJ1-4; maybe TRBD1 (5 bases). CDR3 length: 17 amino acids. The germline V gene encodes CDR1 SGDLS and CDR2 YYNGEE. The germline V and J ends were trimmed by 3 bases and 6 bases, with 21 bases remaining between them.

This chain joins TRBV5-6 and TRBJ2-7; 12 bases map to TRBD2. With 1 base clipped from V and 4 bases from J, the junction kept 6 bases outside the gene matches. This CDR3 comprises 16 residues. Germline loops: CDR1 SGHDT, CDR2 YYEEEE. For the CDR3, the DNA is TGTGCCAGCAGCTTGTTAGCTAGCGGGAGGGGTTACGAGCAGTACGTC. Its translation is CASSLLASGRGYEQYV.

The rearrangement links TRBV19 to TRBJ2-1; D remains ambiguous. The CDR3 covers 12 residues. V was pared by 4 bases and J by 6 bases, with 7 bases between. Germline V gives CDR1 LNHDA, CDR2 SQIVND (reference sequence). The CDR3, as DNA: TGTGCCAGTAGTAAAAGGAGCAATGAGCAGTTCTTC. This gives the protein CASSKRSNEQFF.

For this clone: Other DNA sequences in the same sample also yield this CDR3. This chain uses TRBV9 with TRBJ1-5, with a weak D call TRBD1 (6 bases). This CDR3 is 14 amino acids long. Germline V gene sequence: CDR1 SGDLS, CDR2 YYNGEE. Between the trimmed V and J ends, which lost 0 bases and 3 bases, there was a span of 7 bases. As DNA, the CDR3 is TGTGCCAGCAGCGTAGGGGGGCCCAATCAGCCCCAGCATTTT. Translating gives CASSVGGPNQPQHF.

The V and J genes are TRBV6-4 and TRBJ2-7; a weak D match, TRBD2 (5 bases). Germline CDR1 reads MRHNA; CDR2 reads SNTAGT. This CDR3 region has 15 residues. V was cut by 3 bases and J by 4 bases, with 16 bases left in between. CDR3 sequence: CASSESSEPSYEQYF. CDR3 DNA: TGTGCCAGCAGTGAGAGTAGCGAACCTTCTTACGAGCAGTACTTC.